This T cell receptor beta chain was captured by sequencing in a study of T cells in localized non-small cell lung cancer. General observations from the study: Sequencing was restricted to one tumor region; therefore, heterogeneity remains possible. Compared with tumor, uninvolved adjacent lung displayed greater T cell clonality, ranking highest overall. Elevated circulating T cell density in blood was associated with longer overall survival.

Germline V gene sequence: CDR1 SGHTA, CDR2 FQGNSA. The germline V and J ends were trimmed by 5 bases and 0 bases, with 11 bases remaining between them. The CDR3 consists of 16 residues. This clone was seen just once. Antigen specificity is unknown. Measured with immunoSEQ multiplex PCR; TCRdb has only the in-frame clones, and not every one. The sample contains around 33,000 clones, about nine tenths of which appear only once. The V gene is TRBV7-2, the J gene TRBJ1-6; D not certain. The source of this sequence is a female donor at least 60 years old with stage I lung adenocarcinoma. The sequenced sample was peripheral blood, obtained before any cancer treatment. CDR3 loop: CASSPQLSSYNSPLHF. The CDR3 region has the DNA TGTGCCAGCAGCCCCCAGCTCAGCTCCTATAATTCACCCCTCCACTTT.